This T cell receptor (beta chain) emerged from a study of T cell responses to AZD1222 COVID-19 vaccine. Study background: It was second doses at about 4 or about 12 weeks that were pooled. The study's findings and limits: Among those given AZD1222, only five or six were seropositive at baseline. Repertoires in all cases were sampled only once the peak T cell response had passed. Donors in the cohort were predominantly white British and more often female, and clonal diversity was possibly underestimated.

The data were produced by immunoSEQ multiplex PCR, yet TCRdb's version contains in-frame clones alone and is incomplete. There are about 140,000 clones in the sample; 90% occur only once, and about 3% lies in the top ten. Regarding this clone: Antigen specificity is unknown.

There are 18 residues in the CDR3. The clonotype comes from an adult in good health. The gene calls are TRBV21-1 and TRBJ1-1. TRBV21-1 is classified as a pseudogene. The sample here was peripheral blood, taken on day 0 of AZD1222 vaccination. This CDR3 reads CASSLTGGDPPMNTEAFF. In DNA form, the CDR3 reads TGTGCCAGCAGCCTCACCGGTGGGGACCCCCCTATGAACACTGAAGCTTTCTTT.